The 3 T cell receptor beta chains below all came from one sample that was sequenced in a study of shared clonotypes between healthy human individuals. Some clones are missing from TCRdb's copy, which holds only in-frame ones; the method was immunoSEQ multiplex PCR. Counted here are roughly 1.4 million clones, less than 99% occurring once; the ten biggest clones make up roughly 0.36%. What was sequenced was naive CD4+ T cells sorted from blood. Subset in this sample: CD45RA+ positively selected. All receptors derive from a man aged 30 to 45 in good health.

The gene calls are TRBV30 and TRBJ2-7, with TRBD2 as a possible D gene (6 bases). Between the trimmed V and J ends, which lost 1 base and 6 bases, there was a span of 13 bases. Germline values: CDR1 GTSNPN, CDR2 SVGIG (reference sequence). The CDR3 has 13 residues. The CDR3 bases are TGTGCCTGGAGTGAGCTAGCGCCCGCCGAGCAGTACTTC. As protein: CAWSELAPAEQYF.

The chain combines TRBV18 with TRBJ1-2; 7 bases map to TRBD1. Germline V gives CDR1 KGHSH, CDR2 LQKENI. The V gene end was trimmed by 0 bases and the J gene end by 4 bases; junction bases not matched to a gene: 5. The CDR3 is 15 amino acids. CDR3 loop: CASSPPMDRSYGYTF. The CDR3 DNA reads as TGTGCCAGCTCACCACCGATGGACAGGAGCTATGGCTACACCTTC.

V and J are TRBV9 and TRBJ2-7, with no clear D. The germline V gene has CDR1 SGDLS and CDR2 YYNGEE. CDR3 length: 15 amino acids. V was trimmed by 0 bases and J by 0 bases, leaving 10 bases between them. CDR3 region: CASSVGAASSYEQYF. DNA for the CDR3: TGTGCCAGCAGCGTAGGGGCAGCGAGCTCCTACGAGCAGTACTTC.